Following are 5 T cell receptor beta chains from one sample sequenced in a study of T cell responses to AZD1222 COVID-19 vaccine. Some clones are missing from TCRdb's copy, which holds only in-frame ones; the method was immunoSEQ multiplex PCR. The sample includes 100,000 to 140,000 clones, about 90% of them seen just once. Specimen: peripheral blood, collected on day 0 of AZD1222 vaccination. The receptors were gathered from an adult in good health.

The chain combines TRBV5-1 with TRBJ1-4, with D perhaps matching TRBD1 (5 bases). This CDR3 has 14 residues. The V gene's germline CDR1 is SGHRS and CDR2 YFSETQ. The V end lost 5 bases, the J end lost 6 bases, and 14 bases lay between the germline ends. CDR3 residues: CASRVGLGDEKLFF. The CDR3 DNA is TGCGCCAGCAGGGTGGGACTGGGGGATGAAAAACTGTTTTTT.

V usage is TRBV7-2 and J usage is TRBJ2-2; 8 positions match TRBD2. V lost 5 bases, J lost 6 bases, and 14 bases stayed unmatched. Germline V gene sequence: CDR1 SGHTA, CDR2 FQGNSA. This CDR3 has 17 amino acids. The chain's CDR3 is CASSPRSPREVPGELFF. CDR3 in DNA: TGTGCCAGCAGCCCCCGTTCGCCGCGGGAGGTGCCCGGGGAGCTGTTTTTT.

This chain connects TRBV11-1 to TRBJ2-6; 7 bases are shared with TRBD1. With 0 bases clipped from V and 2 bases from J, the junction kept 10 bases outside the gene matches. The germline gives CDR1 SGHAT, CDR2 FQDESV (reference sequence). The CDR3 contains 19 residues. In nucleotides, the CDR3 is TGTGCCAGCAGCTTAGCCTTCCCTGAAACAGGGGCTGGGGCCAACGTCCTGACTTTC. It encodes CASSLAFPETGAGANVLTF.

The CDR3 reads CATSESGGTDTQYF. CDR3 in DNA: TGTGCCACCAGTGAGTCGGGTGGCACAGATACGCAGTATTTT. This chain joins TRBV24-1 and TRBJ2-3, with no clear D. The CDR3 has 14 amino acids. CDR1 is KGHDR and CDR2 is SFDVKD in the germline V gene. V shed 4 bases and J shed 1 base, with 8 bases lying between them.

The CDR3 protein is CATREGGETQYF. The CDR3 DNA reads TGTGCCACCCGAGAAGGGGGGGAGACCCAGTACTTC. This rearrangement joins TRBV28 to TRBJ2-5; either TRBD1 or TRBD2 may supply D (6 bases each). CDR1 and CDR2 from the germline V gene are MDHEN and SYDVKM. Trimming took off 10 bases at V and 5 bases at J, with 14 bases between the two ends. The CDR3 is 12 amino acids.